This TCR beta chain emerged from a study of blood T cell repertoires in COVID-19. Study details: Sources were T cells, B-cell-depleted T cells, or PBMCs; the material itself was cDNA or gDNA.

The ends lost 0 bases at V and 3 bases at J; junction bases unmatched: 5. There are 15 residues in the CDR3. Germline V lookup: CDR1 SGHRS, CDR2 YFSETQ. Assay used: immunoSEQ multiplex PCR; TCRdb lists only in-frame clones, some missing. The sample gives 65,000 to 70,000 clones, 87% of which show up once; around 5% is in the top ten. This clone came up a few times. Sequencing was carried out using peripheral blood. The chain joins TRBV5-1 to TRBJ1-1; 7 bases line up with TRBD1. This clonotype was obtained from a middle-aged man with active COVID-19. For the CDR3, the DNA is TGCGCCAGCAGCTTGGGGGACAGCGGATACACTGAAGCTTTCTTT. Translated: CASSLGDSGYTEAFF.